The TCR beta chain described here comes from a study of cytomegalovirus exposure and HLA in healthy donors. Points from the study as a whole: Sequencing probably produced one cluster of sequence variants that were highly shared.

Of note for this clone: The target antigen is unknown.

The CDR3 is 14 amino acids. Germline CDR1 is MNHNY and CDR2 is SVGAGI (reference sequence). V lost 2 bases and J lost 5; bases outside the gene matches: 3. Participants comprised healthy donors of bone marrow. It was with 60 Vbeta and 13 Jbeta primers that the PCR ran. Some clones are missing from TCRdb's copy, which holds only in-frame ones; the method was immunoSEQ multiplex PCR. This sample has 150,000 to 190,000 clones, with roughly 85% found just once. Sample: PBMCs. The clonotype originates from a woman aged 18-29 years in good health and CMV-seronegative. This sequence joins TRBV6-6 and TRBJ1-2, with 9 positions matching TRBD1. DNA for the CDR3: TGTGCCAGCAGTTACAACAGGGGGCATTATGGCTACACCTTC. As protein: CASSYNRGHYGYTF.